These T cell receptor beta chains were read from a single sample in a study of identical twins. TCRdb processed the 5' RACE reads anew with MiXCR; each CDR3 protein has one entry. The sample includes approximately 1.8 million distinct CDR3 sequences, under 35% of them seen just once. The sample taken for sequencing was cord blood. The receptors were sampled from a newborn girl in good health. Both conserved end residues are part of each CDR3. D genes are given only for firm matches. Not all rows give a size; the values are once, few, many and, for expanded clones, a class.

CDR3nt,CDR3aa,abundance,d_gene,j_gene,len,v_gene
TGTGCCAGCGCCTCAGCCCTTGGACGGACCCATTACGAGCAGTACTTC,CASASALGRTHYEQYF,.,.,TRBJ2-7,16,TRBV25-1
TGCAGTGCCTATCTAGCCCGGGACAGGGAAGGTACGATCGGCTACACCTTC,CSAYLARDREGTIGYTF,.,TRBD1,TRBJ1-2,17,TRBV20-1
TGTGCCAGCAGCCGTCGACAGGGAGAGGCTAACTATGGCTACACCTTC,CASSRRQGEANYGYTF,few,TRBD1,TRBJ1-2,16,TRBV14
TGTGCCAGCAGCCAAGACGGGAGGGCCCAAGAGACCCAGTACTTC,CASSQDGRAQETQYF,few,TRBD2,TRBJ2-5,15,TRBV4-2
TGTGCCAGCAGCTCCGGTCCCGGGGAGACCCAGTACTTC,CASSSGPGETQYF,few,.,TRBJ2-5,13,TRBV7-9
TGTGCCAGCAGCGCCCAACCTAGGACATACAATGAGCAGTTCTTC,CASSAQPRTYNEQFF,.,.,TRBJ2-1,15,TRBV7-8
TGTGCCAGCAGCAAAGACGGGTGGAAACTGTTTTTT,CASSKDGWKLFF,.,.,TRBJ1-4,12,TRBV21-1
TGTGCCACCAGCACCCGGGCCACAGATACGCAGTATTTT,CATSTRATDTQYF,.,.,TRBJ2-3,13,TRBV15
TGTGCCAGCATCATCGGAGATACGCAGTATTTT,CASIIGDTQYF,few,.,TRBJ2-3,11,TRBV11-2
TGCGCCAGCAGCCGAGAAGGGCTACAATATGAGCAGTTCTTC,CASSREGLQYEQFF,.,.,TRBJ2-1,14,TRBV5-1
TGCGCCAGCAGCTTGTTCGGCTTCTCGGCGGCCCAGTACTTC,CASSLFGFSAAQYF,.,.,TRBJ2-5,14,TRBV5-1
TGCAGTGCTAGAGTAGGGACTAGGCAAGAGACCCAGTACTTC,CSARVGTRQETQYF,.,TRBD2,TRBJ2-5,14,TRBV20-1
TGCAGTGCTTTGGGGAGGGCCCCGGATGCCTCCTACAATGAGCAGTTCTTC,CSALGRAPDASYNEQFF,few,TRBD2,TRBJ2-1,17,TRBV20-1
TGTGCCAGCAGGCTTAGCGGGAGGGGGTCCTACAATGAGCAGTTCTTC,CASRLSGRGSYNEQFF,few,TRBD2,TRBJ2-1,16,TRBV5-5
TGTGCCAGCAGGACAACGGGGACTAGCGGGGGGAATGAGCAGTTCTTC,CASRTTGTSGGNEQFF,.,TRBD2,TRBJ2-1,16,TRBV7-9
TGTGCCAACAGACGGACCGACAGGATCTATGGCTACACCTTC,CANRRTDRIYGYTF,few,.,TRBJ1-2,14,TRBV28